The clone carrying this T cell receptor (beta chain) was counted at least ten times. These data originate in a study of early T cells in non-severe SARS-CoV-2 infection. Individual cDNA molecules received unique molecular identifiers during library preparation. TCRdb re-called the 5' RACE reads through MiXCR, storing one row per CDR3 protein. The sample includes about 50,000 distinct CDR3 sequences, about a tenth of them seen just once. The receptor was isolated from an adult who was a healthcare worker with PCR-confirmed SARS-CoV-2 infection or an uninfected control (not recorded which). Sequencing input: whole blood.

This chain's CDR3 is CSVEVGLRTGELFF. Written as DNA, the CDR3 is TGCAGCGTTGAAGTTGGTCTTAGAACCGGGGAGCTGTTTTTT. The rearrangement joins TRBV29-1 to TRBJ2-2; D gene unclear. Germline V lookup: CDR1 SQVTM, CDR2 ANQGSEA. The CDR3 contains 14 residues. Trimming shortened V by 1 base and J by 5 bases, and 11 bases separated the two germline ends.